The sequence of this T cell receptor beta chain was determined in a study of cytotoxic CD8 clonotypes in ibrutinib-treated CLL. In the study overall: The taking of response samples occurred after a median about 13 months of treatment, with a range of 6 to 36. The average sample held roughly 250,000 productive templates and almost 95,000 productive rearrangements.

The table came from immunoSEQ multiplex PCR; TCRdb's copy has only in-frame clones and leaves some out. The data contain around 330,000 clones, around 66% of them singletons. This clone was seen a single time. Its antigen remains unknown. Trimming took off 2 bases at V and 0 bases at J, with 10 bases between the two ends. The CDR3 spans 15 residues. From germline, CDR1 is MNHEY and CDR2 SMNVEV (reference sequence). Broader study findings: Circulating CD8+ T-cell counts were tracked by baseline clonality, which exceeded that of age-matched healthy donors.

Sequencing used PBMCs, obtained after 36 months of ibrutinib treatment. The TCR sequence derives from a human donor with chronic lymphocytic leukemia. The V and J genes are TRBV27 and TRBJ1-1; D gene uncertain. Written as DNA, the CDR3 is TGTGCCAGCAGTTTAAGCGAGGTGCTGAACACTGAAGCTTTCTTT. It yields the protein CASSLSEVLNTEAFF.